The 9 T cell receptor beta chains in this list originate from one sample, sequenced in a study of T cells in Graves' hyperthyroidism and ophthalmopathy. TCR beta CDR3 sequences were amplified from RNA transcripts. HTBI primers were the set used in a first-round RT-PCR of the TCR CDR3. One entry per CDR3 protein, called by TCRdb with MiXCR from the multiplex PCR reads. The top ten clones hold around 21% of a sample with fewer than 500,000 distinct CDR3 sequences, approximately 13% of them seen once. Sequencing input: blood. Source of these receptors: a man aged 30 to 39 with Graves' hyperthyroidism that later progressed to Graves' ophthalmopathy.

This clonotype came up many times. J is TRBJ1-5 and V is TRBV7-2; D possibly corresponds to TRBD1 (6 bases). The CDR3 runs to 15 residues. Trimming took 5 bases from V and 0 from J, leaving 11 bases between them. Germline-derived CDR1 and CDR2 are SGHTA and FQGNSA. In DNA form, the CDR3 reads TGTGCCAGCAGCGCACAGGGATATAGCAATCAGCCCCAGCATTTT. Protein sequence: CASSAQGYSNQPQHF. Complete variable domain (other parts from reference TRBV7-2 and TRBJ1-5): GAGVSQSPSNKVTEKGKDVELRCDPISGHTALYWYRQSLGQGLEFLIYFQGNSAPDKSGLPSDRFSAERTGGSVSTLTIQRTQQEDSAVYLCASSAQGYSNQPQHFGDGTRLSIL.

This clonotype was recorded a few times. The rearrangement uses TRBV9 and TRBJ1-2; tentative D call: TRBD1 (5 bases). With 4 bases removed from V and 6 bases from J, the gap between germline ends came to 25 bases. This CDR3 has 17 amino acids. The germline V gene encodes CDR1 SGDLS and CDR2 YYNGEE. CDR3 loop: CASSPPRDPLKLDGYTF. The CDR3, as DNA: TGTGCCAGCAGCCCTCCCCGGGACCCCCTTAAGTTGGATGGCTACACCTTC.

The chain carries TRBV12-3 or TRBV12-4 and TRBJ2-4; TRBD1 matches at 8 bases. This CDR3 has 16 residues. J gave up 7 bases and V 5 bases, and 13 bases lay outside the gene matches. Here the CDR3 DNA reads TGTGCCAGCAGTACACAGGGGGAAGGTTCGGGGAACATTCAGTACTTC. This codes for CASSTQGEGSGNIQYF.

This chain uses TRBV6-4 with TRBJ1-2; unclear D gene. Trimming removed 4 bases from V and 4 bases from J, with 10 bases in between. The CDR3 has 13 residues. Germline V CDR1 and CDR2: MRHNA, SNTAGT. CDR3 sequence: CASSADPTYGYTF. The DNA for the CDR3 is TGTGCCAGCAGTGCAGACCCGACCTATGGCTACACCTTC.

This clonotype showed up many times. V usage is TRBV20-1 and J usage is TRBJ2-3, with no clear D. The CDR3 is 13 residues long. Germline CDR1 reads DFQATT; CDR2 reads SNEGSKA (reference sequence). V was trimmed by 3 bases and J by 0 bases, leaving 7 bases between them. CDR3: CSARITSTDTQYF. The CDR3 DNA follows: TGCAGTGCTAGGATCACCAGCACAGATACGCAGTATTTT.

In regard to this clonotype: A read error may explain this, as a much larger clone is one base away. This chain uses TRBV7-9 with TRBJ2-7; TRBD1 matches at 8 bases. CDR1 is SEHNR and CDR2 is FQNEAQ in the germline V gene (reference sequence). The CDR3 is 14 residues long. As DNA, the CDR3 is TGTGCCAGCAGCTGGGGACAGGCAACCTACAAGCAGTACTTC. Residues: CASSWGQATYKQYF.

Many counts were recorded for this clonotype. The chain links TRBV11-2 to TRBJ2-5, with D possibly TRBD1 on 6 matching bases. Germline V gives CDR1 SGHAT, CDR2 FQNNGV. The ends were cut back, 3 bases at V and 4 bases at J, with 15 bases in the middle. CDR3 length: 15 amino acids. The CDR3 DNA reads TGTGCCAGCAGCTTCGAATTAGGGGGTGGAGAGACCCAGTACTTC. Its protein product is CASSFELGGGETQYF. The whole variable domain, remainder taken from reference TRBV11-2 and TRBJ2-5, is EAGVAQSPRYKIIEKRQSVAFWCNPISGHATLYWYQQILGQGPKLLIQFQNNGVVDDSQLPKDRFSAERLKGVDSTLKIQPAKLEDSAVYLCASSFELGGGETQYFGPGTRLLVL.

This clonotype was observed a handful of times. The rearrangement joins TRBV20-1 to TRBJ1-5, with 7 bases matching TRBD1. CDR3 length: 18 residues. V dropped 3 bases and J dropped 1; count of bases not matched to a gene: 15. The germline gives CDR1 DFQATT, CDR2 SNEGSKA (reference sequence). CDR3: CSASLEGALGHSNQPQHF. For the CDR3, the DNA is TGCAGTGCTAGTCTTGAGGGGGCTCTCGGACACAGCAATCAGCCCCAGCATTTT.

This clonotype was seen ten or more times. V gene TRBV28 combines with J gene TRBJ1-5; 7 nucleotides line up with TRBD1. Trimming removed 3 bases from V and 6 bases from J; junction bases left unmatched: 5. The CDR3 is made up of 14 amino acids. From germline, CDR1 is MDHEN and CDR2 SYDVKM. The CDR3 region has the DNA TGTGCCAGCAGTTTCCTAGGGGGCAGTCAGCCCCAGCATTTT. It encodes CASSFLGGSQPQHF.